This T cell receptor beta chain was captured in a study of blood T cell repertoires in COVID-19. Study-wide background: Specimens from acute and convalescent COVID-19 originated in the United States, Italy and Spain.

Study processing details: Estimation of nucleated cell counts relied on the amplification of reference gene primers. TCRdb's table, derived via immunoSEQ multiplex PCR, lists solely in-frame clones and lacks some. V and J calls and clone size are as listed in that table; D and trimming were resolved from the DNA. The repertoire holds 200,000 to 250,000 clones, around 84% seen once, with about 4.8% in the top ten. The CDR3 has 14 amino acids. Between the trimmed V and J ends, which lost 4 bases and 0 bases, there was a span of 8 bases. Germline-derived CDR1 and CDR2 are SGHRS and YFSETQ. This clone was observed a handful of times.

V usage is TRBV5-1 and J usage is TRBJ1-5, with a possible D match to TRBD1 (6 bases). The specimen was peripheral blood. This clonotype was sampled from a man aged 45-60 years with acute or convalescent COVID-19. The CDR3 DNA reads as TGCGCCAGCAGCACAGGGCCTAGCAATCAGCCCCAGCATTTT. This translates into CASSTGPSNQPQHF.